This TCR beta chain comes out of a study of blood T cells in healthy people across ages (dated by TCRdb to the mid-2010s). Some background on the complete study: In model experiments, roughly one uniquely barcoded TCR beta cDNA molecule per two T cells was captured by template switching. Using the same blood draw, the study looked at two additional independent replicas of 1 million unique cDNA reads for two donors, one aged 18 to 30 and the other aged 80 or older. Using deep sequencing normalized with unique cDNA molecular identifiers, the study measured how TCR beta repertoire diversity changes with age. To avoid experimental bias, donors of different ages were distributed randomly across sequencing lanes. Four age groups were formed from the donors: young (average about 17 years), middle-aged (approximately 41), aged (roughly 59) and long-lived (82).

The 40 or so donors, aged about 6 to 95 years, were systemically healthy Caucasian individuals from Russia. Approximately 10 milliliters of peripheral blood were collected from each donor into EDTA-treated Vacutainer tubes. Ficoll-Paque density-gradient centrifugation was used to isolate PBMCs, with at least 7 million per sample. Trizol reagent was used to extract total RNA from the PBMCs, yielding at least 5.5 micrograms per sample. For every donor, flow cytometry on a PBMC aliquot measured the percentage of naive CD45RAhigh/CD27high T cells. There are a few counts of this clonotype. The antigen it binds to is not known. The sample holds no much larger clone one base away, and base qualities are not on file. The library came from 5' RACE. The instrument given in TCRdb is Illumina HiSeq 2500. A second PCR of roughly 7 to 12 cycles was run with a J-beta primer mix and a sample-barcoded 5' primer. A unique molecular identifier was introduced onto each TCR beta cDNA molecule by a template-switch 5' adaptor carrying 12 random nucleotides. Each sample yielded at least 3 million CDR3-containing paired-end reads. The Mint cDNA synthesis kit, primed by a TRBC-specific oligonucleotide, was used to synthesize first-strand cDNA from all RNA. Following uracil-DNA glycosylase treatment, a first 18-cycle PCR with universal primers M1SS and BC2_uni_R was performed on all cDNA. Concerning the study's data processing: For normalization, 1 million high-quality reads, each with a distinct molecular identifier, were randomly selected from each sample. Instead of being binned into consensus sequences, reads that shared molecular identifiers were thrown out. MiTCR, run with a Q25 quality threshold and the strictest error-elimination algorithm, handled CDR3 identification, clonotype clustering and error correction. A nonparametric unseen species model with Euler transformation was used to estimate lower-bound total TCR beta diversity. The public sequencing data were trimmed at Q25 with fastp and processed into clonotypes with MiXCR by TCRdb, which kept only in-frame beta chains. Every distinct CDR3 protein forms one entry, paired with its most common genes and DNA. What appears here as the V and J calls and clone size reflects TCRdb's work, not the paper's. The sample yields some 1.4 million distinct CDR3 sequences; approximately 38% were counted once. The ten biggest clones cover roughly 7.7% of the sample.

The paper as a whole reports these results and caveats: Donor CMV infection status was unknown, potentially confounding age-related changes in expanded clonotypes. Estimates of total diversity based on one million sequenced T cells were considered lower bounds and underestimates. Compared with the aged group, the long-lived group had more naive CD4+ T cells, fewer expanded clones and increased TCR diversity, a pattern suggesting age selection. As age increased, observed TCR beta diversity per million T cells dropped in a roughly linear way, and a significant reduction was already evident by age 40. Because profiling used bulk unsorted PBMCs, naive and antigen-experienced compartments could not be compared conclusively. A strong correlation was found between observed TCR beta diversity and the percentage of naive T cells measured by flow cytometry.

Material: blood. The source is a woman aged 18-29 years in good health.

The CDR3 region reads CASSSGTSGPETQYF. Here is the DNA: TGCGCCAGCAGCTCCGGGACTAGCGGACCGGAGACCCAGTACTTC. This sequence uses TRBV5-1 and TRBJ2-5, with 11 central nucleotides matching TRBD2. The CDR3 runs 15 residues from the cysteine to the phenylalanine. The CDR3 DNA has 45 bases and is translated from base 1. The junction shows trimming of 3 bases on V and 5 bases on J, and the gene matches do not reach 6 bases of it. According to the germline V gene, CDR1 reads SGHRS and CDR2 reads YFSETQ.